These T cell receptor beta chains were read from a single sample in a study of T cell clonotyping in hematopoietic cell transplantation. Generated by immunoSEQ multiplex PCR, the TCRdb table keeps only in-frame clones and is missing some. In the table there are 25,000 to 35,000 clones, 60% to 75% of which are singletons. This sample comprised peripheral blood mononuclear cells, obtained before stem cell transplant. The receptors derive from a man aged 45-65 years with myelodysplastic syndrome. Some clones in this sample may be carry-over from other donors' samples. CDR3s include the opening cysteine and the closing phenylalanine or tryptophan. The D gene is left open where the match is weak. The size of a clone is reported for some rows only, either as once, few or many, or as a class for expanded clones.

D gene: -
J gene: TRBJ2-3
V gene: TRBV5-6
clone size: few
CDR3 DNA: TGTGCCAGCAGCTTGGCGGGGGGGACAGGGTCGGGGTATTTT
CDR3 protein: CASSLAGGTGSGYF

D gene: -
J gene: TRBJ1-2
V gene: TRBV29-1
clone size: -
CDR3 DNA: TGCAGCGTTGTTCGGACTAACTATGGCTACACCTTC
CDR3 protein: CSVVRTNYGYTF

D gene: -
J gene: TRBJ1-1
V gene: TRBV9
clone size: -
CDR3 DNA: TGTGCCAGCAGCCGACTCGTTGGGGACACTGAAGCTTTCTTT
CDR3 protein: CASSRLVGDTEAFF

D gene: -
J gene: TRBJ2-1
V gene: TRBV6-4
clone size: -
CDR3 DNA: TGTGCCAGCAGTGACTCTAGCGGCTCCTACAATGAGCAGTTCTTC
CDR3 protein: CASSDSSGSYNEQFF

D gene: TRBD1
J gene: TRBJ1-2
V gene: TRBV5-1
clone size: -
CDR3 DNA: TGCGCCAGCAGCCGTGGACAGGGCGGGGGCTACACCTTC
CDR3 protein: CASSRGQGGGYTF

D gene: -
J gene: TRBJ1-2
V gene: TRBV6-5
clone size: -
CDR3 DNA: TGTGCCAGCACCCCGGACAGTTCCCTCTATGGCTACACCTTC
CDR3 protein: CASTPDSSLYGYTF

D gene: -
J gene: TRBJ2-5
V gene: TRBV20-1
clone size: few
CDR3 DNA: TGCAGTGCTTTGATGGGGGAGACCCAGTACTTC
CDR3 protein: CSALMGETQYF

D gene: TRBD1
J gene: TRBJ1-2
V gene: TRBV6-5
clone size: few
CDR3 DNA: TGTGCCAGCAGGCCCGGGACAGCCATGATTGGCTACACCTTC
CDR3 protein: CASRPGTAMIGYTF

D gene: -
J gene: TRBJ2-5
V gene: TRBV6-5
clone size: -
CDR3 DNA: TGTGCCAGCAGTTACGGGGGGACAGAGGGGGAGACCCAGTACTTC
CDR3 protein: CASSYGGTEGETQYF

D gene: TRBD1
J gene: TRBJ1-6
V gene: TRBV7-2
clone size: -
CDR3 DNA: TGTGCCACCCGACAGGGGCCAAATTCACCCCTCCACTTT
CDR3 protein: CATRQGPNSPLHF

D gene: -
J gene: TRBJ2-7
V gene: TRBV4-1
clone size: once
CDR3 DNA: TGCGCCAGCAGCCAAATCCAGGGCCCCGAGCAGTACTTC
CDR3 protein: CASSQIQGPEQYF

D gene: -
J gene: TRBJ2-7
V gene: TRBV30
clone size: -
CDR3 DNA: TGTGCCTGGGAGGCGCAGAGCGAGCAGTACTTC
CDR3 protein: CAWEAQSEQYF

D gene: -
J gene: TRBJ1-6
V gene: TRBV27
clone size: -
CDR3 DNA: TGTGCCAGCAGTTTCACGGGTCAAGGGAATTCACCCCTCCACTTT
CDR3 protein: CASSFTGQGNSPLHF

D gene: TRBD1
J gene: TRBJ1-6
V gene: TRBV7-2
clone size: -
CDR3 DNA: TGTGCCAGCAGCCCGTACCTCGACAGGGCGTATTCACCCCTCCACTTT
CDR3 protein: CASSPYLDRAYSPLHF

D gene: -
J gene: TRBJ2-1
V gene: TRBV14
clone size: -
CDR3 DNA: TGTGCCAGCAGCCCTTTTAGTAGTGAGCAGTTCTTC
CDR3 protein: CASSPFSSEQFF

D gene: -
J gene: TRBJ2-1
V gene: TRBV19
clone size: -
CDR3 DNA: TGTGCCAGTAGTGCTAGGGGCGGCCAATACAATGAGCAGTTCTTC
CDR3 protein: CASSARGGQYNEQFF

D gene: TRBD1
J gene: TRBJ2-7
V gene: TRBV6-5
clone size: -
CDR3 DNA: TGTGCCAGCAGTCAGGACAGGGCCTACGAGCAGTACTTC
CDR3 protein: CASSQDRAYEQYF

D gene: TRBD1
J gene: TRBJ1-6
V gene: TRBV5-6
clone size: -
CDR3 DNA: TGTGCCAGCAGCTCCATAGTGGACAGGGTAATATCACCCCTCCACTTT
CDR3 protein: CASSSIVDRVISPLHF

D gene: TRBD1
J gene: TRBJ2-3
V gene: TRBV9
clone size: -
CDR3 DNA: TGTGCCAGCAGCGTAGGAGGGGGCTCCACAGATACGCAGTATTTT
CDR3 protein: CASSVGGGSTDTQYF

D gene: TRBD1
J gene: TRBJ1-2
V gene: TRBV6-5
clone size: -
CDR3 DNA: TGTGCCAGCACCCGAGGGGGCTACTATGGCTACACCTTC
CDR3 protein: CASTRGGYYGYTF

D gene: -
J gene: TRBJ2-7
V gene: TRBV9
clone size: -
CDR3 DNA: TGTGCCAGCAGCGTAGTGAATAGGGGGGAGCAGTACTTC
CDR3 protein: CASSVVNRGEQYF

D gene: TRBD2
J gene: TRBJ2-7
V gene: TRBV28
clone size: few
CDR3 DNA: TGTGCCAGCAGTCACCGGGGGGGTGACGAGCAGTACTTC
CDR3 protein: CASSHRGGDEQYF

D gene: -
J gene: TRBJ2-2
V gene: TRBV7-2
clone size: -
CDR3 DNA: TGTGCCAGCAGCTTAACCCGACTAGCCGGGGAGCTGTTTTTT
CDR3 protein: CASSLTRLAGELFF

D gene: -
J gene: TRBJ2-1
V gene: TRBV5-6
clone size: once
CDR3 DNA: TGTGCCAGCAGCTTGGGCGGGTCGAATGAGCAGTTCTTC
CDR3 protein: CASSLGGSNEQFF

D gene: -
J gene: TRBJ2-2
V gene: TRBV29-1
clone size: -
CDR3 DNA: TGCAGCGTTCCCGGGACGGTGGTCACCGGGGAGCTGTTTTTT
CDR3 protein: CSVPGTVVTGELFF

D gene: -
J gene: TRBJ1-4
V gene: TRBV5-4
clone size: -
CDR3 DNA: TGTGCCAGCACCACCCGGGGGATACCTAATGAAAAACTGTTTTTT
CDR3 protein: CASTTRGIPNEKLFF

D gene: -
J gene: TRBJ2-7
V gene: TRBV4-2
clone size: once
CDR3 DNA: TGTGCCAGCAGCCAAGGGAGTTGGAAGGGGAGCCCTTCCTACGAGCAGTACTTC
CDR3 protein: CASSQGSWKGSPSYEQYF

D gene: TRBD1
J gene: TRBJ1-4
V gene: TRBV2
clone size: once
CDR3 DNA: TGTGCCAGCAGTGTAGGACAGGGGAATGAAAAACTGTTTTTT
CDR3 protein: CASSVGQGNEKLFF

D gene: TRBD2
J gene: TRBJ2-1
V gene: TRBV4-3
clone size: -
CDR3 DNA: TGCGCCAGCAGCCAAGGGAGCGGGGGGTACAATGAGCAGTTCTTC
CDR3 protein: CASSQGSGGYNEQFF

D gene: -
J gene: TRBJ2-3
V gene: TRBV5-1
clone size: -
CDR3 DNA: TGCGCCAGCAGCTTGGGGGGAGCGAGCACAGATACGCAGTATTTT
CDR3 protein: CASSLGGASTDTQYF

D gene: TRBD1
J gene: TRBJ2-7
V gene: TRBV9
clone size: -
CDR3 DNA: TGTGCCAGCAGCGTAGAAGGGGGCCGGACCGACGAGCAGTACTTC
CDR3 protein: CASSVEGGRTDEQYF

D gene: TRBD2
J gene: TRBJ2-1
V gene: TRBV5-1
clone size: -
CDR3 DNA: TGCGCCAGCAGCTTCAAGACTAGCGGTCGCTTGGATGAGCAGTTCTTC
CDR3 protein: CASSFKTSGRLDEQFF

D gene: -
J gene: TRBJ2-7
V gene: TRBV4-1
clone size: -
CDR3 DNA: TGCGCCAGCAGCCGACCCGGACAGATCTACGAGCAGTACTTC
CDR3 protein: CASSRPGQIYEQYF

D gene: -
J gene: TRBJ2-7
V gene: TRBV6-5
clone size: -
CDR3 DNA: TGTGCCAGCAGTCCTGACATGCCCTCCTACGAGCAGTACTTC
CDR3 protein: CASSPDMPSYEQYF

D gene: -
J gene: TRBJ2-5
V gene: TRBV30
clone size: -
CDR3 DNA: TGTGCCTGGAGTGCAGTGGGTCGGCAAGAGACCCAGTACTTC
CDR3 protein: CAWSAVGRQETQYF

D gene: -
J gene: TRBJ2-2
V gene: TRBV7-9
clone size: once
CDR3 DNA: TGTGCCAGCAGCTTGGGTCAGGGCAACACCGGGGAGCTGTTTTTT
CDR3 protein: CASSLGQGNTGELFF

D gene: -
J gene: TRBJ2-3
V gene: TRBV6-5
clone size: -
CDR3 DNA: TGTGCCAGCAGTTCTTACCTAGGGGATACGCAGTATTTT
CDR3 protein: CASSSYLGDTQYF